This is a list of T cell receptor beta chains from one sample in a study of ipilimumab plus nivolumab after autologous stem cell transplantation. The data were produced by immunoSEQ multiplex PCR, yet TCRdb's version contains in-frame clones alone and is incomplete. The top ten clones hold roughly 2.2% of a sample with fewer than 85,000 clones, 75% to 85% of them seen once. The source material was PBMCs, sampled in a trial of ipilimumab plus nivolumab as post-transplant consolidation. The receptors derive from a male donor with diffuse large B-cell lymphoma. CDR3s include the opening cysteine and the closing phenylalanine or tryptophan. D genes are given only for firm matches. Size is omitted from some rows. Given values are once, few, many or a class for expanded clones.

NA | TRBJ1-2 | NA | TRBV27 | CASRRTHLDYGYTF | TGTGCCAGCAGGCGGACACACCTGGACTATGGCTACACCTTC
NA | TRBJ1-2 | NA | TRBV5-1 | CASSLQPGEGYTF | TGCGCCAGCAGCCTACAACCGGGGGAAGGCTACACCTTC
NA | TRBJ1-1 | NA | TRBV10-3 | CAISERGVLEAFF | TGTGCCATCAGTGAGAGGGGGGTACTTGAAGCTTTCTTT
few | TRBJ2-1 | NA | TRBV2 | CASWAGSEQFF | TGTGCCAGCTGGGCGGGGAGTGAGCAGTTCTTC
NA | TRBJ2-3 | NA | TRBV4-2 | CASSPIGGASTDTQYF | TGTGCCAGCAGCCCCATTGGCGGGGCTAGCACAGATACGCAGTATTTT
few | TRBJ2-7 | TRBD1 | TRBV5-1 | CASSSDGQVREQYF | TGCGCCAGCAGCTCCGACGGACAGGTTCGCGAGCAGTACTTC
NA | TRBJ2-7 | NA | TRBV10-3 | CAISENGYEQYF | TGTGCCATCAGTGAGAACGGCTACGAGCAGTACTTC
NA | TRBJ1-1 | NA | TRBV7-9 | CASSTRNLNTEAFF | TGTGCCAGCAGCACCCGGAACCTGAACACTGAAGCTTTCTTT
few | TRBJ2-7 | TRBD2 | TRBV7-2 | CASSLKSYGLAGGYEQYF | TGTGCCAGCAGCTTAAAGTCTTACGGACTAGCGGGGGGATACGAGCAGTACTTC
NA | TRBJ2-7 | NA | TRBV2 | CASSDGWQSEQYF | TGTGCCAGCAGTGACGGTTGGCAAAGCGAGCAGTACTTC
NA | TRBJ1-4 | NA | TRBV7-9 | CASSHSEDEKLFF | TGTGCCAGCAGCCATTCGGAGGATGAAAAACTGTTTTTT
once | TRBJ1-2 | NA | TRBV7-8 | CASSLQDRTYGYTF | TGTGCCAGCAGCTTGCAAGACAGAACCTATGGCTACACCTTC
NA | TRBJ1-5 | NA | TRBV5-5 | CASSLLSGNGQPQHF | TGTGCCAGCAGCTTGTTATCAGGGAACGGACAGCCCCAGCATTTT
NA | TRBJ1-2 | NA | TRBV6-1 | CASRDPQNYGYTF | TGTGCCAGCAGGGACCCACAAAACTATGGCTACACCTTC
NA | TRBJ2-5 | NA | TRBV5-4 | CASSLAGGGETQYF | TGTGCCAGCAGCTTGGCCGGGGGAGGAGAGACCCAGTACTTC
once | TRBJ1-2 | NA | TRBV30 | CAWSADRTYGYTF | TGTGCCTGGAGTGCGGACCGAACTTATGGCTACACCTTC
NA | TRBJ2-5 | NA | TRBV5-8 | CASSPGLRGETQYF | TGTGCCAGCAGCCCTGGACTCAGAGGGGAGACCCAGTACTTC
NA | TRBJ2-3 | NA | TRBV11-2 | CAEGGGPVDTQYF | TGTGCCGAGGGGGGGGGACCTGTCGATACGCAGTATTTT
once | TRBJ2-3 | NA | TRBV5-4 | CASRRGGGASTDTQYF | TGTGCCAGCCGCCGAGGGGGGGGTGCTAGCACAGATACGCAGTATTTT
NA | TRBJ2-3 | TRBD2 | TRBV7-3 | CASSVTPGRGFTDTQYF | TGTGCCAGCAGCGTAACCCCGGGGCGGGGGTTCACAGATACGCAGTATTTT
NA | TRBJ1-2 | NA | TRBV2 | CASSFLQGSNGYTF | TGTGCCAGCAGTTTCCTTCAGGGGAGTAATGGCTACACCTTC
NA | TRBJ2-1 | NA | TRBV4-1 | CASSPLAQGSSYNEQFF | TGCGCCAGCAGCCCCCTGGCCCAGGGGAGCTCCTACAATGAGCAGTTCTTC
NA | TRBJ2-2 | NA | TRBV19 | CASSLTGGPGELFF | TGTGCCAGTAGTTTGACGGGGGGCCCCGGGGAGCTGTTTTTT
NA | TRBJ2-1 | TRBD2 | TRBV19 | CASSSAGGPVPEQFF | TGTGCCAGTAGCTCCGCGGGGGGGCCCGTCCCTGAGCAGTTCTTC
NA | TRBJ1-2 | NA | TRBV6-6 | CATQRASLSGYTF | TGTGCCACACAACGAGCGTCCCTCTCCGGCTACACCTTC
NA | TRBJ2-7 | NA | TRBV6-1 | CASRVRQESYEQYF | TGTGCCAGCAGGGTGAGACAGGAAAGCTACGAGCAGTACTTC
NA | TRBJ1-4 | NA | TRBV7-8 | CASSPLRSNEKLFF | TGTGCCAGCAGCCCCCTACGGTCTAATGAAAAACTGTTTTTT
NA | TRBJ2-5 | TRBD2 | TRBV2 | CASSELGREKGTQYF | TGTGCCAGCAGTGAATTAGGGAGGGAAAAAGGGACCCAGTACTTC
NA | TRBJ1-4 | TRBD1 | TRBV28 | CASGTPGQGANEKLFF | TGTGCCAGCGGTACACCGGGACAGGGTGCTAATGAAAAACTGTTTTTT
medium-sized | TRBJ1-2 | NA | TRBV19 | CVILREDYGYTF | TGTGTCATCCTACGGGAGGACTATGGCTACACCTTC
NA | TRBJ1-1 | NA | TRBV7-8 | CASSLVSRGVNTEAFF | TGTGCCAGCAGCTTAGTAAGTCGAGGGGTGAACACTGAAGCTTTCTTT
NA | TRBJ2-3 | NA | TRBV7-6 | CASSLGVPDTQYF | TGTGCCAGCAGCTTAGGAGTGCCAGATACGCAGTATTTT
NA | TRBJ2-3 | NA | TRBV15 | CATSRLHRGGTDTQYF | TGTGCCACCAGCAGGCTTCACAGGGGAGGGACAGATACGCAGTATTTT
once | TRBJ2-5 | NA | TRBV7-8 | CASSRRGNQETQYF | TGTGCCAGCAGCAGAAGGGGGAACCAAGAGACCCAGTACTTC
NA | TRBJ2-1 | TRBD2 | TRBV27 | CASSFRLAGASSYNEQFF | TGTGCCAGCAGTTTCAGGCTAGCGGGGGCCAGCTCCTACAATGAGCAGTTCTTC
few | TRBJ1-3 | NA | TRBV7-8 | CASSLDSTGNTIYF | TGTGCCAGCAGCTTAGACAGTACTGGAAACACCATATATTTT
once | TRBJ2-3 | NA | TRBV5-4 | CASSQDYRITDTQYF | TGTGCCAGCAGCCAAGATTACAGGATCACAGATACGCAGTATTTT
NA | TRBJ2-5 | TRBD1 | TRBV7-7 | CASSSYTDRERSETQYF | TGTGCCAGCAGCTCTTACACGGACAGGGAAAGATCAGAGACCCAGTACTTC
NA | TRBJ2-5 | TRBD2 | TRBV30 | CAWKFVSAGVQETQYF | TGTGCCTGGAAGTTTGTTTCGGCGGGGGTACAAGAGACCCAGTACTTC